This TCR beta chain emerged from a study of CD8+ T cells in alopecia areata. Study summary: Tofacitinib administration to treated patients was oral, at 5 to 10 mg twice daily.

For this clone: Its antigen remains unknown.

RNA, once extracted, was reverse transcribed into cDNA for use as the sequencing template. Libraries were prepared by immunoSEQ multiplex PCR; TCRdb keeps only in-frame clonotypes and omits some of them. The sample shows 200,000 or so clones, approximately 52% of them seen only once. Study observations and caveats: Affected scalp, especially in alopecia totalis/universalis, had a higher clonality than normal scalp did.

Trimming removed 6 bases from V and 3 bases from J, with 9 bases in between. This CDR3 has 12 amino acids. Per the germline V gene, CDR1 is MGHDK and CDR2 is SYGVNS. The sequencing here drew on CD4+ T cells sorted from blood, taken at week 0. The TCR comes from a human donor with alopecia areata. V gene TRBV25-1 combines with J gene TRBJ2-7; the D is unclear. The CDR3 DNA is TGTGCCAGCAGCCGCGACTTCTACGAGCAGTACTTC. As protein: CASSRDFYEQYF.